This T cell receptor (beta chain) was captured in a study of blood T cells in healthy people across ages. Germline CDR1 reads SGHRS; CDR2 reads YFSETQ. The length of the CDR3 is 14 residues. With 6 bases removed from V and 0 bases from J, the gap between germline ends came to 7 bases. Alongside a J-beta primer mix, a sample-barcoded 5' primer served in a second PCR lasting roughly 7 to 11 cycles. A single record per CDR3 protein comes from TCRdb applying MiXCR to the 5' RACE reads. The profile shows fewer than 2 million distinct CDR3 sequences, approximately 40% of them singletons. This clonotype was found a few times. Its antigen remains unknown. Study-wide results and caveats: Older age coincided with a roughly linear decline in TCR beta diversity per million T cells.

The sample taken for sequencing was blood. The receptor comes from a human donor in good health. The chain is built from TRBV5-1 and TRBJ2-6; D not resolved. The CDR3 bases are TGCGCCAGCAACATAAACTCTGGGGCCAACGTCCTGACTTTC. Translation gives CASNINSGANVLTF.